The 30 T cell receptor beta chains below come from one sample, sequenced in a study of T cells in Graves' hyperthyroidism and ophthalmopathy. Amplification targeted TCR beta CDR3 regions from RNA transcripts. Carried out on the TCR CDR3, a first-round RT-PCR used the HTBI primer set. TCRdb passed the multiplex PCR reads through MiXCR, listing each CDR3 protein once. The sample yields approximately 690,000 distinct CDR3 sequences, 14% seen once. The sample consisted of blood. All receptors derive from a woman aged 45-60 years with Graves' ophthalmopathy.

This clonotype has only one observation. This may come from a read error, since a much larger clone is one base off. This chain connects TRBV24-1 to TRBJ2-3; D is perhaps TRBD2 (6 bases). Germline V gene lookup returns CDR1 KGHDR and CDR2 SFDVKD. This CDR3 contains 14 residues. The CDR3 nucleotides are TGTGCCACCGGTGATTCGGGAGCGGCAGATACGCAGTATTTT. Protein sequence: CATGDSGAADTQYF.

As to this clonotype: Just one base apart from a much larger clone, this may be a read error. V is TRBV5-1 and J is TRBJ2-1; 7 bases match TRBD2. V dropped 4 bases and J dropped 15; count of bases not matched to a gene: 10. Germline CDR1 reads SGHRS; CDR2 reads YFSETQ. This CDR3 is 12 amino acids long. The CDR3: CASSTEPGGTFF. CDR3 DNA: TGCGCCAGCAGCACCGAACCGGGGGGTACGTTCTTC. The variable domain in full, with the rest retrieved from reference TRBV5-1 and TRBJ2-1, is KAGVTQTPRYLIKTRGQQVTLSCSPISGHRSVSWYQQTPGQGLQFLFEYFSETQRNKGNFPGRFSGRQFSNSRSEMNVSTLELGDSALYLCASSTEPGGTFFGPGTRLTVL.

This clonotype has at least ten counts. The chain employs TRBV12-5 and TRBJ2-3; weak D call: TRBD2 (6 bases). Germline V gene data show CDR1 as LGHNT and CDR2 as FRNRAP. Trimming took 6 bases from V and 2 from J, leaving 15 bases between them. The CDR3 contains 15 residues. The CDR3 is CASGPGTSITDTQYF. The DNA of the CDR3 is TGTGCTAGTGGCCCCGGGACTTCGATCACAGATACGCAGTATTTT.

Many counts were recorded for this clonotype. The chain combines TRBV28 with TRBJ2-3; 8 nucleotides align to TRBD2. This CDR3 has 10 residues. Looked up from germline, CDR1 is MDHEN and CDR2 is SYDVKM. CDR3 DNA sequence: TGTGGAAGCGGGAGAGATACGCAGTATTTT. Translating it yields CGSGRDTQYF.

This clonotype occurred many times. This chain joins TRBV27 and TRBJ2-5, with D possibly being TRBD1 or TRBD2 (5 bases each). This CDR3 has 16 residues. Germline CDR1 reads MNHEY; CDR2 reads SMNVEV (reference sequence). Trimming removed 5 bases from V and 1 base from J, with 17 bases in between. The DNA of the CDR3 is TGTGCCAGCAGTCGCGCCTCCGGGACGCTCCAAGAGACCCAGTACTTC. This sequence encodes CASSRASGTLQETQYF.

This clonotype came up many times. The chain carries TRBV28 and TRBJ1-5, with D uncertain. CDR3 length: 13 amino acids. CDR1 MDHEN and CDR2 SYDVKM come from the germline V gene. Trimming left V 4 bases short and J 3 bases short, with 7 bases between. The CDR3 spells CASSWQVNQPQHF. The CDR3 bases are TGTGCCAGCAGTTGGCAGGTCAATCAGCCCCAGCATTTT.

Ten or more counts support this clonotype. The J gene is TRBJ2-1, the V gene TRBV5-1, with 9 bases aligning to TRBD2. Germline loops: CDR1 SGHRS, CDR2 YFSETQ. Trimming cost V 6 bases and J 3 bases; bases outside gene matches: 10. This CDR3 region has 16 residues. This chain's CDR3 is CASTVTASGIYNEQFF. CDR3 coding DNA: TGCGCCAGCACCGTCACAGCTAGCGGGATCTACAATGAGCAGTTCTTC.

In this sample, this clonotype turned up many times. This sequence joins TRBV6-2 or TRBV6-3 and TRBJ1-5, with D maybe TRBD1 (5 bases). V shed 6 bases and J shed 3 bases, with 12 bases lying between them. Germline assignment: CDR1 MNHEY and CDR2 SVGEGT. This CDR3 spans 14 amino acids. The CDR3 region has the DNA TGTGCCAGCAGCCTGACAGAGACCAATCAGCCCCAGCATTTT. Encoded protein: CASSLTETNQPQHF.

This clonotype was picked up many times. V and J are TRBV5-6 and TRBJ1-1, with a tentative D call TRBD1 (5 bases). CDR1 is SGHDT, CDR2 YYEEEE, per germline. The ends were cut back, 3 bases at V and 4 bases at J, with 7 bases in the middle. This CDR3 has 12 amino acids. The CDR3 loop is CASSSGSTEAFF. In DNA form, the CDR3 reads TGTGCCAGCAGCTCAGGGTCCACTGAAGCTTTCTTT.

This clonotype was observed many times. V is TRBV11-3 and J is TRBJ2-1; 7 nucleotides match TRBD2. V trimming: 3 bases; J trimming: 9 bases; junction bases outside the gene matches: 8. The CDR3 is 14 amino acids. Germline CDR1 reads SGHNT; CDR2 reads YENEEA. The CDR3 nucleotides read TGTGCCAGCAGCTTTGGGAGGGCCTATACTGAGCAGTTCTTC. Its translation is CASSFGRAYTEQFF.

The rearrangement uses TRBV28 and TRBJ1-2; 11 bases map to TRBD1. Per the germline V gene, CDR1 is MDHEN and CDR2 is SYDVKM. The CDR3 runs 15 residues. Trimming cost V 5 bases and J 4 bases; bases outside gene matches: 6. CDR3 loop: CASSLRTGGIYGYTF. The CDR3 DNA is TGTGCCAGCAGTCTTAGGACAGGGGGCATCTATGGCTACACCTTC.

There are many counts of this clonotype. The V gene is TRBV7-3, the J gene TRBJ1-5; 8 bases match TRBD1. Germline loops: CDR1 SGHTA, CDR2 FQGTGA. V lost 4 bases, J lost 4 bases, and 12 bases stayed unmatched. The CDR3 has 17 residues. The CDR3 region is CASSSPGGVDGNQPQHF. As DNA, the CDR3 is TGTGCCAGCAGCTCTCCAGGGGGCGTCGATGGGAATCAGCCCCAGCATTTT. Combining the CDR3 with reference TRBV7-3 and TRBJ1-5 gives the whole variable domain GAGVSQTPSNKVTEKGKYVELRCDPISGHTALYWYRQSLGQGPEFLIYFQGTGAADDSGLPNDRFFAVRPEGSVSTLKIQRTERGDSAVYLCASSSPGGVDGNQPQHFGDGTRLSIL.

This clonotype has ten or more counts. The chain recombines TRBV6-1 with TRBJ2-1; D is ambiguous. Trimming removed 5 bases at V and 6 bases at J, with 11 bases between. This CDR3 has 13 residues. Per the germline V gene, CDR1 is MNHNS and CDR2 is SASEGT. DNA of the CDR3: TGTGCCAGCAGTCAAGTGACCGGCAATGAGCAGTTCTTC. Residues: CASSQVTGNEQFF.

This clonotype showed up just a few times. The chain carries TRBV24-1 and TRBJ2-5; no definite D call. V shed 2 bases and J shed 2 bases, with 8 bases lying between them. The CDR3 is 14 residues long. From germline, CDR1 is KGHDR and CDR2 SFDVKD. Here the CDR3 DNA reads TGTGCCACCAGTGATTCTGGGGAACAAGAGACCCAGTACTTC. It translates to CATSDSGEQETQYF.

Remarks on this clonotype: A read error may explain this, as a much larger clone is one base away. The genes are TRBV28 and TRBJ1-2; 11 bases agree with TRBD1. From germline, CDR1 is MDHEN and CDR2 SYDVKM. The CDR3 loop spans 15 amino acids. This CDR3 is CACSFPGQGVGGYTF. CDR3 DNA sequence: TGTGCCTGCAGTTTTCCGGGACAGGGGGTTGGTGGCTACACCTTC.

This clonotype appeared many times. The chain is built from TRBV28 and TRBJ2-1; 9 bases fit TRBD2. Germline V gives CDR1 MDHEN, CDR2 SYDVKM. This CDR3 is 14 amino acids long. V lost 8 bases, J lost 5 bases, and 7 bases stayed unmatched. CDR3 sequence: CASRRTSVNNEQFF. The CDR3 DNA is TGTGCCAGCCGAAGGACTAGCGTAAACAATGAGCAGTTCTTC.

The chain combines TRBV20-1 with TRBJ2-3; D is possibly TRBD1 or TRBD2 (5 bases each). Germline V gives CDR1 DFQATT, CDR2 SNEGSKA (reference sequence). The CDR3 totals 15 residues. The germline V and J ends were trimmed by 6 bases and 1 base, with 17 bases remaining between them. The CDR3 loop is CSALGPKRGTDTQYF. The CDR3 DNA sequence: TGCAGTGCCCTGGGACCCAAACGTGGCACAGATACGCAGTATTTT.

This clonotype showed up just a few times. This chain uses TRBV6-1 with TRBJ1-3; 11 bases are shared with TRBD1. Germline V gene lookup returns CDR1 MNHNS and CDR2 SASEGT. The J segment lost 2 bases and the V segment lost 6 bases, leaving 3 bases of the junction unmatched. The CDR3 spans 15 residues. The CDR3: CASSWTGGPGNTIYF. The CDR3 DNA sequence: TGTGCCAGCAGCTGGACAGGGGGCCCTGGAAACACCATATATTTT.

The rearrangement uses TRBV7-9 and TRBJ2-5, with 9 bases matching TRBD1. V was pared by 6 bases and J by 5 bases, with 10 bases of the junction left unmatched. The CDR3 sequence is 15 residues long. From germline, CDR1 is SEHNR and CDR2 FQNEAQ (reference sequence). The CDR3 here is CASRYRDRAGETQYF. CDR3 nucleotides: TGTGCCAGCAGGTACAGGGACAGGGCTGGGGAGACCCAGTACTTC.

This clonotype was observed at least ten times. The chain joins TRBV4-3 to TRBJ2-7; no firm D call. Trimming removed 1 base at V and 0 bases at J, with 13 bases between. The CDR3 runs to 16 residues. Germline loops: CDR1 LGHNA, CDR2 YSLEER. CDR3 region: CASSQVVVCHSYEQYF. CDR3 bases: TGCGCCAGCAGCCAAGTTGTAGTCTGTCACTCCTACGAGCAGTACTTC.

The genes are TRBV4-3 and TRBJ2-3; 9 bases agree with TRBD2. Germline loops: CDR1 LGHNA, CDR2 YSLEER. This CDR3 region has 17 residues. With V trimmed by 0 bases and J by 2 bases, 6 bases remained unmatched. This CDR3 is CASSQEFLAGNTDTQYF. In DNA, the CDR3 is TGCGCCAGCAGCCAAGAGTTTCTAGCGGGGAACACAGATACGCAGTATTTT.

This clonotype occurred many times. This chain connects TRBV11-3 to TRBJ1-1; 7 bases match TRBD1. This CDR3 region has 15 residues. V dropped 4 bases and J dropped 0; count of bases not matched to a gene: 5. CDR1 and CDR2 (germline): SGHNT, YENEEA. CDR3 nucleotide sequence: TGTGCCAGCAGCTCTTACAGGGGAATGAACACTGAAGCTTTCTTT. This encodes CASSSYRGMNTEAFF.

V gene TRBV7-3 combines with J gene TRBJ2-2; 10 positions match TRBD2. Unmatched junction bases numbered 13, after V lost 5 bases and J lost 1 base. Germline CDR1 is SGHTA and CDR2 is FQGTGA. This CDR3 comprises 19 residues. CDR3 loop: CASSLIPARTSGNTGELFF. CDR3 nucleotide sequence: TGTGCCAGCAGCCTTATCCCCGCTAGGACTAGCGGGAACACCGGGGAGCTGTTTTTT.

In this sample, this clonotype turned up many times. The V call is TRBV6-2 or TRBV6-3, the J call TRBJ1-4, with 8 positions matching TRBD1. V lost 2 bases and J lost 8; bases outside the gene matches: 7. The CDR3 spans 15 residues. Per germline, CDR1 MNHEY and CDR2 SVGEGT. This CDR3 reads CASSYGQGSTEKLFF. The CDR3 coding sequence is TGTGCCAGCAGTTACGGACAGGGATCGACCGAAAAACTGTTTTTT.

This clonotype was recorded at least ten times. The DNA for the CDR3 is TGCAGTGCTCCCCGGACTAGCGGTTACAATGAGCAGTTCTTC. This translates into CSAPRTSGYNEQFF. The chain links TRBV20-1 to TRBJ2-1; TRBD2 matches 10 bases. The CDR3 has 14 residues. The V segment lost 5 bases and the J segment 4 bases; nucleotides outside the gene matches: 5. Germline V CDR1 and CDR2: DFQATT, SNEGSKA (reference sequence).

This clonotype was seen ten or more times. The CDR3 DNA is TGTGCCTCGACCACCGTCTCTGGGGCCAACGTCCTGACTTTC. Its translation: CASTTVSGANVLTF. The rearrangement uses TRBV30 and TRBJ2-6; D is undetermined. This CDR3 spans 14 amino acids. Germline-derived CDR1 and CDR2 are GTSNPN and SVGIG (reference sequence). The ends were cut back, 7 bases at V and 0 bases at J, with 10 bases in the middle. The full variable domain, with the rest looked up from reference TRBV30 and TRBJ2-6, is SQTIHQWPATLVQPVGSPLSLECTVEGTSNPNLYWYRQAAGRGLQLLFYSVGIGQISSEVPQNLSASRPQDRQFILSSKKLLLSDSGFYLCASTTVSGANVLTFGAGSRLTVL.

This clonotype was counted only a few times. The CDR3 sequence is CASSSPRGSYSPLHF. CDR3 in DNA: TGTGCCAGCAGTTCACCCCGGGGCAGCTATTCACCCCTCCACTTT. The chain is built from TRBV11-2 and TRBJ1-6, with TRBD1 as a possible D gene (5 bases). Trimming removed 6 bases at V and 8 bases at J, with 17 bases between. Per germline, CDR1 SGHAT and CDR2 FQNNGV. This CDR3 region has 15 residues.

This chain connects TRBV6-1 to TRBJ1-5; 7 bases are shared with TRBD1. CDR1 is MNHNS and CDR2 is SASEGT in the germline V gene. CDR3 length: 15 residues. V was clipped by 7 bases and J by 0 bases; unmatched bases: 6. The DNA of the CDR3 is TGTGCCAGCACTTTACAGGGGATTAGCAATCAGCCCCAGCATTTT. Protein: CASTLQGISNQPQHF.

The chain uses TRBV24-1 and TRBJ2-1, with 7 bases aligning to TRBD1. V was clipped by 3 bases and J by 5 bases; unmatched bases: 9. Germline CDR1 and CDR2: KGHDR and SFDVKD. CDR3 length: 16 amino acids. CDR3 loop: CATSDIQTGLNNEQFF. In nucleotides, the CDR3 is TGTGCCACCAGTGATATCCAGACAGGGTTAAACAATGAGCAGTTCTTC.

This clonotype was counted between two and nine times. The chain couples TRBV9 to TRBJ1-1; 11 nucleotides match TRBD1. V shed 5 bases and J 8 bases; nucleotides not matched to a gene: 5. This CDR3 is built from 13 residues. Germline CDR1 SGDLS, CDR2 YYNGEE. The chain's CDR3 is CASSRTGGFEAFF. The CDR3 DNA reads TGTGCCAGCAGTCGGACAGGGGGCTTCGAAGCTTTCTTT.